This T cell receptor (beta chain) came from a study of identical twins. Study results and caveats: Instead of following the same donors, the conclusions were based on cross-sectional statistical analysis.

V was clipped by 5 bases and J by 1 base, with 11 bases between them. CDR3 length: 14 residues. Regarding this clonotype: The antigen remains unidentified.

Each CDR3 protein gets one entry after TCRdb re-called the 5' RACE reads with MiXCR. The sample has 470,000 or so distinct CDR3 sequences, approximately 25% seen once. These same data were also listed under a study on T cells expressing NK-cell markers.

Sequenced input: CD4+ T cells sorted from blood. The chain couples TRBV12-3 or TRBV12-4 to TRBJ2-5, with a weak D call TRBD2 (6 bases). This TCR was sampled from a woman in her late teens or twenties in good health. CDR3 loop: CASSPQAGQETQYF. The CDR3 DNA sequence: TGTGCCAGCAGTCCCCAAGCGGGCCAAGAGACCCAGTACTTC.